The 14 T cell receptor beta chains given below trace back to one sample, sequenced in a study of T cell responses to AZD1222 COVID-19 vaccine. Repertoires were generated with immunoSEQ multiplex PCR, while TCRdb's copy carries only in-frame clones and drops some. This sample has tens of thousands of clones, with 80% to 90% found just once. Sequencing was performed on peripheral blood, taken on day 0 of AZD1222 vaccination. The receptors here all came from an adult in good health.

The chain carries TRBV11-3 and TRBJ1-2, with 7 bases aligning to TRBD1. Germline assignment: CDR1 SGHNT and CDR2 YENEEA. The CDR3 extends over 14 amino acids. The trim removed 1 base at V and 2 bases at J, leaving 1 base unmatched. In DNA, the CDR3 is TGTGCCAGCAGCTTAGGGGGACAGAACTATGGCTACACCTTC. It yields the protein CASSLGGQNYGYTF.

This chain joins TRBV27 and TRBJ1-6; unclear D gene. The length of the CDR3 is 16 residues. The germline CDR1 and CDR2 sequences are MNHEY and SMNVEV (reference sequence). Trimming took off 0 bases at V and 1 base at J, with 7 bases between the two ends. The CDR3 coding sequence is TGTGCCAGCAGTTTATCGGGAGGGTCCTATAATTCACCCCTCCACTTT. This gives the protein CASSLSGGSYNSPLHF.

The gene calls are TRBV15 and TRBJ2-2; TRBD1 agrees at 10 bases. CDR3 length: 16 residues. The germline V gene encodes CDR1 LNHNV and CDR2 YYDKDF (reference sequence). Trimming cost V 1 base and J 7 bases; bases outside gene matches: 6. The CDR3 region has the DNA TGTGCCACCAGCAGAGGCGACAGGGGGCGAGTCGGGGAGCTGTTTTTT. Residues: CATSRGDRGRVGELFF. Looking up the rest from reference TRBV15 and TRBJ2-2 gives the full variable domain: DAMVIQNPRYQVTQFGKPVTLSCSQTLNHNVMYWYQQKSSQAPKLLFHYYDKDFNNEADTPDNFQSRRPNTSFCFLDIRSPGLGDTAMYLCATSRGDRGRVGELFFGEGSRLTVL.

This clone was detected only a few times. In the same sample, other DNA sequences code for this CDR3. The chain recombines TRBV7-9 with TRBJ1-1, with TRBD1 as a possible D gene (5 bases). Germline V gene data show CDR1 as SEHNR and CDR2 as FQNEAQ (reference sequence). V was pared by 5 bases and J by 3 bases, with 10 bases between. This CDR3 spans 13 amino acids. The CDR3 loop reads CASSPVGDTEAFF. As DNA, the CDR3 is TGTGCCAGCAGCCCCGTAGGGGACACTGAAGCTTTCTTT.

This chain links TRBV11-3 with TRBJ2-5, with 7 bases matching TRBD2. Germline V CDR1 and CDR2: SGHNT, YENEEA. Losses at the gene ends were 0 bases for V and 5 bases for J; bases not matched to a gene: 6. The CDR3 is 15 residues long. For the CDR3, the DNA is TGTGCCAGCAGCTTAGAAGCGGGGCTCGGTGAGACCCAGTACTTC. Its protein product is CASSLEAGLGETQYF.

With respect to this clone: The same CDR3 is also encoded by other DNA sequences in this sample. The rearrangement joins TRBV5-1 to TRBJ2-7; 11 bases line up with TRBD2. J lost 0 bases, V lost 7 bases, and 3 bases had no gene match. The CDR3 extends over 14 amino acids. Germline V lookup: CDR1 SGHRS, CDR2 YFSETQ. In DNA, the CDR3 is TGCGCCAGCTCCCTAGCGGGGGGCTCCTACGAGCAGTACTTC. This encodes CASSLAGGSYEQYF.

This chain joins TRBV19 and TRBJ1-4; no reliable D call. V was pared by 4 bases and J by 6 bases, with 12 bases between. CDR3 length: 14 residues. From germline, CDR1 is LNHDA and CDR2 SQIVND (reference sequence). The CDR3 DNA is TGTGCCAGTAGTAAGACTGCAGCGTATGAAAAACTGTTTTTT. It yields the protein CASSKTAAYEKLFF. The full variable domain, in which reference TRBV19 and TRBJ1-4 provide the parts outside the CDR3, is DGGITQSPKYLFRKEGQNVTLSCEQNLNHDAMYWYRQDPGQGLRLIYYSQIVNDFQKGDIAEGYSVSREKKESFPLTVTSAQKNPTAFYLCASSKTAAYEKLFFGSGTQLSVL.

The CDR3 DNA sequence: TGTGCCAGCAGTCCCCTGGCGGGGGGGCCTGGCGGGGAGCTGTTTTTT. Amino acid sequence: CASSPLAGGPGGELFF. The chain uses TRBV2 and TRBJ2-2, with 9 bases lining up with TRBD2. The CDR3 consists of 16 residues. With V trimmed by 5 bases and J by 7 bases, 11 bases remained unmatched. Germline-derived CDR1 and CDR2 are SNHLY and FYNNEI.

A few counts support this clone. This rearrangement joins TRBV4-2 to TRBJ1-1; possible D gene TRBD1, 6 bases. V was shortened by 1 base and J by 7 bases, with 13 bases between the two germline ends. This CDR3 comprises 14 residues. Germline V gene data show CDR1 as LGHNA and CDR2 as YNFKEQ. DNA of the CDR3: TGTGCCAGCAGCCAAGCCGAGGGGACATATGAAGCTTTCTTT. This codes for CASSQAEGTYEAFF.

The rearrangement uses TRBV7-8 and TRBJ2-7; D uncertain. Per germline, CDR1 SGHVS and CDR2 FQNEAQ. The CDR3 is 15 residues long. V was shortened by 5 bases and J by 2 bases, with 16 bases between the two germline ends. The CDR3 DNA reads TGTGCCAGCAGCCCACTAACTCTCGAAGCCTACGAGCAGTACTTC. Protein: CASSPLTLEAYEQYF.

The gene calls are TRBV30 and TRBJ2-3; D not certain. The CDR3 has 11 amino acids. V lost 1 base and J lost 5, with 4 bases in between. Germline CDR1 is GTSNPN and CDR2 is SVGIG (reference sequence). CDR3 amino acids: CAWSAQDTQYF. The CDR3 DNA sequence: TGTGCCTGGAGTGCCCAAGATACGCAGTATTTT. The variable domain in full, completed from reference TRBV30 and TRBJ2-3, reads SQTIHQWPATLVQPVGSPLSLECTVEGTSNPNLYWYRQAAGRGLQLLFYSVGIGQISSEVPQNLSASRPQDRQFILSSKKLLLSDSGFYLCAWSAQDTQYFGPGTRLTVL.

The rearrangement joins TRBV5-4 to TRBJ2-7; 7 bases line up with TRBD1. V gave up 0 bases and J gave up 7 bases; unmatched junction bases: 4. There are 13 residues in the CDR3. Germline CDR1 and CDR2: SGHNT and YYREEE (reference sequence). The CDR3 sequence: CASSLGGGGEQYF. CDR3 in DNA: TGTGCCAGCAGCTTGGGAGGGGGCGGGGAGCAGTACTTC.

In its sample, this clone was seen a few times. V is TRBV7-8 and J is TRBJ2-1, with 11 positions matching TRBD1. Germline V gene sequence: CDR1 SGHVS, CDR2 FQNEAQ. V trimming: 5 bases; J trimming: 8 bases; junction bases outside the gene matches: 8. CDR3 size: 15 residues. The CDR3 loop reads CASSPPGQGVYEQFF. CDR3 sequence (DNA): TGTGCCAGCAGCCCCCCGGGACAGGGGGTCTATGAGCAGTTCTTC.

A note on this clone: Its ends do not fully match the called genes, so a read error is possible. The chain uses TRBV5-4 and TRBJ2-3; TRBD2 matches at 11 bases. Per the germline V gene, CDR1 is SGHNT and CDR2 is YYREEE (reference sequence). The CDR3 has 13 amino acids. DNA for the CDR3: TGTGCCAGCAGCCTGGGACTAGCGGATACGCGGTATTTT. It specifies CASSLGLADTRYF. Based on the CDR3 plus reference TRBV5-4 and TRBJ2-3, the full variable domain is ETGVTQSPTHLIKTRGQQVTLRCSSQSGHNTVSWYQQALGQGPQFIFQYYREEENGRGNFPPRFSGLQFPNYSSELNVNALELDDSALYLCASSLGLADTRYFGPGTRLTVL.